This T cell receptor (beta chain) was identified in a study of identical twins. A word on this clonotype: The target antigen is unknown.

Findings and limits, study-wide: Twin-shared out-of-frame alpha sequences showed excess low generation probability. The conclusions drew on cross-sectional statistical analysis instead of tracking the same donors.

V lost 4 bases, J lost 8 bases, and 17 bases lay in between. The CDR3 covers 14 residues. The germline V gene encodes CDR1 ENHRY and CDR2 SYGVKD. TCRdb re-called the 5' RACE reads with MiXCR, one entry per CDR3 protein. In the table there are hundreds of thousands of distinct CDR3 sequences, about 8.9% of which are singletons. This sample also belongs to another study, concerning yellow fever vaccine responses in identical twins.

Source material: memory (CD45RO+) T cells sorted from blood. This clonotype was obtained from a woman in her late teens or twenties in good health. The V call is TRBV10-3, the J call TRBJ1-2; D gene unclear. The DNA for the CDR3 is TGTGCCATCAGTGGGTTGGGCCTGAAGCGGGGCTACACCTTC. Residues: CAISGLGLKRGYTF.